The rows below give T cell receptor beta chains drawn from one sample of a study of T cell responses to AZD1222 COVID-19 vaccine. Assay used: immunoSEQ multiplex PCR; TCRdb lists only in-frame clones, some missing. The top ten hold roughly a sixth of the sample, which has under 25,000 clones, 80% to 85% seen once. The sequencing here drew on peripheral blood, taken 28 days after the second AZD1222 dose. The receptors stem from an adult who received the AZD1222 COVID-19 vaccine. The CDR3 runs from the conserved cysteine through the conserved F or W. The D gene is left open where the match is weak. Some rows have no size entry. The others give once, few or many, or a class for an expanded clone.

j_call d_call v_call clone_size cdr3_nt cdr3_aa
TRBJ2-5 NA TRBV25-1 NA TGTGCCAGCAGTGATTACGTGGAGGAGACCCAGTACTTC CASSDYVEETQYF
TRBJ2-7 TRBD1 TRBV30 NA TGTGCCTGGAGGGGACAGGGCAACGAGCAGTACTTC CAWRGQGNEQYF
TRBJ2-5 NA TRBV7-2 NA TGTGCCAGCAGTTTCCAATGGGGGGCTCAAGAGACCCAGTACTTC CASSFQWGAQETQYF
TRBJ2-7 TRBD2 TRBV19 once TGTGCCAGTAGCCACACTAGCGGCCCCTACGAGCAGTACTTC CASSHTSGPYEQYF
TRBJ1-5 NA TRBV6-4 NA TGCCCACTACCCGTGGGGGAAAATCAGCCCCAGCATTTT CPLPVGENQPQHF
TRBJ2-7 TRBD1 TRBV9 NA TGTGCCAGCAGCGCCACCGGGACAGGGGGCGTCGAGCAGTACTTC CASSATGTGGVEQYF
TRBJ1-1 NA TRBV13 NA TGTGCCAGCAGCCTCAGGGGCATCACTGAAGCTTTCTTT CASSLRGITEAFF
TRBJ2-7 NA TRBV2 few TGTGCCAGCAGTGTTCAAAACGAGCAGTACTTC CASSVQNEQYF
TRBJ1-2 NA TRBV7-9 NA TGTGCCAGCAGCTTTAGAGCAGGCTATGGCTACACCTTC CASSFRAGYGYTF
TRBJ1-1 NA TRBV5-8 few TGTGCCAGCAGCTCGACAGTCAAGCTCGCAGCTTTCTTT CASSSTVKLAAFF
TRBJ2-7 TRBD1 TRBV7-2 NA TGTGCCAGCAGCTTAGCTGGGACAGGGTTAAACGAGCAGTACTTC CASSLAGTGLNEQYF
TRBJ1-6 TRBD1 TRBV30 once TGTGCCTCTCCGAGGGGACAGGTCGATAATTCACCCCTCCACTTT CASPRGQVDNSPLHF
TRBJ1-4 TRBD1 TRBV7-9 NA TGTGCCAGCAGCCCAAGCCCAGTCAGGGGGCGGGATGAAAAACTGTTTTTT CASSPSPVRGRDEKLFF
TRBJ2-7 NA TRBV29-1 NA TGCAGCGTTGATCTGGTTGGGAGCGACGAGCAGTACTTC CSVDLVGSDEQYF
TRBJ1-1 NA TRBV6-5 NA TGTGCCAGCAGTTACGAGGCGAACACTGAAGCTTTCTTT CASSYEANTEAFF
TRBJ1-4 NA TRBV27 once TGTGCCAGCAGTTTATCCCCCCCGGGGCTGAGAGGTGAAAAACTGTTTTTT CASSLSPPGLRGEKLFF
TRBJ1-1 NA TRBV19 NA TGTGCCAGCACGAGCCAGGCTCCTGGTCGGGCTTTCTTT CASTSQAPGRAFF
TRBJ1-1 NA TRBV3-1/TRBV3-2 NA TGTGCCAGCAGCCAAGATTTGCGGGACTACACTGAAGCTTTCTTT CASSQDLRDYTEAFF
TRBJ1-1 NA TRBV11-3 NA TGTGCCAGCAGCTCGAGGACAGCAAACACTGAAGCTTTCTTT CASSSRTANTEAFF
TRBJ1-2 NA TRBV4-2 NA TGTGCCAGCAGGCCCGGTGAGGGCCACTATGGCTACACCTTC CASRPGEGHYGYTF
TRBJ2-7 NA TRBV4-2 NA TGTGCCAGCAGCCAAGATAAGGGGGACGGAACCTACGAGCAGTACTTC CASSQDKGDGTYEQYF
TRBJ1-5 NA TRBV7-6 NA TGTGCCAGCAGCTTAGAGCGGTACGGGCAGCCCCAGCATTTT CASSLERYGQPQHF
TRBJ2-7 NA TRBV11-3 NA TGTGCCAGCAGCTTGGGCTCAGCTTACGAGCAGTACTTC CASSLGSAYEQYF
TRBJ1-4 NA TRBV30 NA TGTGCCTGGGGAGGGGAAAAACTGTTTTTT CAWGGEKLFF
TRBJ2-2 NA TRBV5-6 NA TGTGCCAGCAACCACCCTAGTGCACTCAACACCGGGGAGCTGTTTTTT CASNHPSALNTGELFF
TRBJ1-2 NA TRBV5-4 NA TGTGCCAGCAGCCCGGGGGTGGGCGGAGGCGAAGTTCCTTATGGCTACACCTTC CASSPGVGGGEVPYGYTF
TRBJ2-1 TRBD2 TRBV19 NA TGTGCCAGTAGTATCGGGACTAACAATGAGCAGTTCTTC CASSIGTNNEQFF
TRBJ1-2 TRBD1 TRBV25-1 NA TGTGCCAGCAGTGAGTGGACAGGGGGCGCTAATGGCTACACCTTC CASSEWTGGANGYTF
TRBJ2-1 NA TRBV7-3 NA TGTGCCAGCAGCGGGGCAGAATCAACCTACAATGAGCAGTTCTTC CASSGAESTYNEQFF
TRBJ1-1 NA TRBV5-1 NA TGCGCCAGCAGCTTGCTCCCGGGAGGGAACACTGAAGCTTTCTTT CASSLLPGGNTEAFF
TRBJ2-1 TRBD1 TRBV5-8 NA TGTGCCAGCAGCCCTGGGACAGGGATGAATGAGCAGTTCTTC CASSPGTGMNEQFF
TRBJ2-7 TRBD2 TRBV7-2 NA TGTGCCAGCAGCTTAACCGGGACTAGCGGGGGTTCCATCTCCTACGAGCAGTACTTC CASSLTGTSGGSISYEQYF
TRBJ2-2 NA TRBV7-8 NA TGTGCCAGCAGCCCCCGGAGACTGACTACCGGGGAGCTGTTTTTT CASSPRRLTTGELFF
TRBJ2-7 NA TRBV5-1 NA TGCGCCAGCAGCTTAACAGCGAGCTCCTACGAGCAGTACTTC CASSLTASSYEQYF
TRBJ2-3 NA TRBV5-8 NA TGTGCCAGCAGCTTGAGGTCGTCTAGCACAGATACGCAGTATTTT CASSLRSSSTDTQYF
TRBJ2-1 TRBD2 TRBV6-4 NA TGTGCCAGCAGTGAGTCCGGGACTAGCGGGAGCAATGAGCAGTTCTTC CASSESGTSGSNEQFF
TRBJ2-1 TRBD2 TRBV18 NA TGTGCCAGCTCACCACTGCCGGGAGGTGAGCAGTTCTTC CASSPLPGGEQFF
TRBJ2-1 TRBD2 TRBV18 NA TGTGCCAGCCAGGGAGGACTAGCGGGAGATGAGCAGTTCTTC CASQGGLAGDEQFF